Listed below are T cell receptor beta chains from one sample, sequenced in a study of blood T cell repertoires in COVID-19. TCRdb keeps only in-frame clones here, not all; method: immunoSEQ multiplex PCR. The table includes roughly 440,000 clones, about 91% detected once. The specimen sequenced was peripheral blood. The receptors here all came from a woman between 50 and 59 years old with COVID-19, enrolled during active disease. Both conserved end residues are part of each CDR3. The D gene is left open where the match is weak. Not all rows give a size; the values are once, few, many and, for expanded clones, a class.

>.|TRBV25-1|TRBJ2-1|TRBD1
TGTGCCAGCAGTGGGATCCAGGGGGCTACGAGCTCCTACAATGAGCAGTTCTTC
CASSGIQGATSSYNEQFF
>.|TRBV3-1/TRBV3-2|TRBJ2-3|TRBD2
TGTGCCAGCAGCCGCCCGACTAGCGGGGTCGATACGCAGTATTTT
CASSRPTSGVDTQYF
>.|TRBV6-5|TRBJ1-6|TRBD1
TGTGCCAGCAGTCCGGGACAGGGCGGCAATTCACCCCTCCACTTT
CASSPGQGGNSPLHF
>.|TRBV30|TRBJ1-2|.
TGTGCCTGGAGTTTGAACAATGGCTACACCTTC
CAWSLNNGYTF
>once|TRBV12-3/TRBV12-4|TRBJ1-4|.
TGTGCCAGCAGTCCTGAGAATGAAAAACTGTTTTTT
CASSPENEKLFF
>.|TRBV5-1|TRBJ2-7|TRBD1
TGCGCCAGCAGTATCGGGACAGGGGACTCCTACGAGCAGTACTTC
CASSIGTGDSYEQYF
>few|TRBV19|TRBJ1-1|.
TGTGCCAGTAGCATGGGGCAGGGGTTTGGCACTGAAGCTTTCTTT
CASSMGQGFGTEAFF
>.|TRBV29-1|TRBJ2-7|TRBD2
TGCAGCGTGCCCGGAGGTAGCGGGGTGAACGAGCAGTACTTC
CSVPGGSGVNEQYF
>.|TRBV3-1/TRBV3-2|TRBJ2-7|TRBD2
TGTGCCAGCAGCCTCAGTGGGACTAGCGGGGGCGAGCAGTACTTC
CASSLSGTSGGEQYF
>.|TRBV7-2|TRBJ2-5|TRBD2
TGTGCCAGCAGCTTCCGGACTAGCGGGGGGGTCGGCGAGACCCAGTACTTC
CASSFRTSGGVGETQYF
>.|TRBV5-5|TRBJ2-1|TRBD1
TGTGCCAGCAGCTGGGGACAGGGGAACAATGAGCAGTTCTTC
CASSWGQGNNEQFF